The T cell receptor (beta chain) under discussion was sequenced for a study of beta chain features in type 1 diabetes. Overall study results and limits: Researchers report that Type 1 diabetes patients had moderately but significantly shorter TCRB CDR3s across all four CD4+ subsets. A closer apparent resemblance between naive, central memory and Treg TCRB repertoires was seen in patients than in healthy donors. PCR might favor shorter templates, equally in patients and controls. Any HLA type influence on TCRB rearrangement was left unresolved here.

Looked up from germline, CDR1 is LNHDA and CDR2 is SQIVND (reference sequence). Trimming cost V 9 bases and J 3 bases; bases outside gene matches: 14. The CDR3 loop spans 16 amino acids. Remarks on this clone: Its antigen is undetermined.

The sequenced template was cDNA made from the entire isolated RNA. Clones were read by immunoSEQ multiplex PCR, and TCRdb kept only the in-frame ones, dropping some. This sample has over 650,000 clones, with about an eighth found just once. The sequencing input was naive CD4+ T cells from blood. This sequence originates from a man younger than 35 with type 1 diabetes. The J gene is TRBJ2-3, the V gene TRBV19; 8 nucleotides agree with TRBD2. The CDR3 DNA is TGTGCCAGCACGAACGGAGCGGGAGTTGATACAGATACGCAGTATTTT. Translation: CASTNGAGVDTDTQYF.